Shown below are 27 T cell receptor beta chains from a single sample sequenced in a study of regulatory T cells in long-lasting Graves disease. To make TCR beta libraries, researchers used iRepertoire HTBI primers and Arm-PCR of CDR3 regions. TCRdb re-called the multiplex PCR reads with MiXCR, one entry per CDR3 protein. The sample has approximately 480,000 distinct CDR3 sequences, around 15% seen once. Time point indicated: newly diagnosed GD, antithyroid drugs for less than 3 months. Researchers made the TCR library from RNA that was extracted from PBMCs. Separately, the same data were catalogued under a study of T cells in Graves' hyperthyroidism and ophthalmopathy.

Here the sequenced sample was peripheral blood mononuclear cells (PBMCs), taken at new diagnosis, from a patient treated with antithyroid drugs. The receptors were sampled from a man aged 35-49 years with Graves disease.

This clonotype was recorded many times. V and J are TRBV24-1 and TRBJ2-1; TRBD2 agrees at 9 bases. The CDR3 length is 19 residues. V was pared by 5 bases and J by 0 bases, with 13 bases of the junction left unmatched. Germline CDR1 KGHDR, CDR2 SFDVKD. CDR3 region: CATSGAPTSGLISYNEQFF. The DNA for the CDR3 is TGTGCCACCAGTGGGGCCCCGACTAGCGGACTGATCTCCTACAATGAGCAGTTCTTC.

The gene calls are TRBV7-9 and TRBJ2-7, with TRBD2 as a possible D gene (6 bases). The V end was cut by 7 bases, the J end by 2 bases, with 9 bases between. Germline CDR1 reads SEHNR; CDR2 reads FQNEAQ (reference sequence). The CDR3 consists of 12 residues. Here the CDR3 reads CASTAGPYEQYF. The CDR3, as DNA: TGTGCCAGCACCGCGGGGCCCTACGAGCAGTACTTC.

Ten or more counts support this clonotype. This sequence joins TRBV10-2 and TRBJ1-2, with TRBD1 matching over 7 bases. From germline, CDR1 is WSHSY and CDR2 SAAADI. The V and J ends lost 6 bases and 4 bases, in that order; junction bases with no gene match: 5. CDR3 length: 13 residues. CDR3 in DNA: TGCGCCAGCAGGATGGACAGGAGCTATGGCTACACCTTC. It codes for CASRMDRSYGYTF.

Points on this clonotype: A far larger clone is off by one base, so a read error is likely. J is TRBJ2-3 and V is TRBV11-2; D is unclear. This CDR3 is built from 12 residues. Germline V gives CDR1 SGHAT, CDR2 FQNNGV. The CDR3 region is CASSPGTDTRYF. The CDR3 DNA reads as TGTGCCAGCAGCCCGGGCACAGATACGCGGTATTTT.

The sample holds a few counts of this clonotype. This may arise from a read error, as a much more abundant clone is one base away. The chain uses TRBV20-1 and TRBJ2-3, with 9 bases that match TRBD2. CDR3 length equals 16 residues. Germline V CDR1 and CDR2: DFQATT, SNEGSKA (reference sequence). The CDR3 is CGATSGTSGHTDTQYF. The CDR3 DNA reads TGCGGTGCCACATCCGGCACTAGCGGGCACACAGATACGCAGTATTTT.

This clonotype came up many times. The V and J genes are TRBV30 and TRBJ1-2; D perhaps matches TRBD1 (5 bases). The CDR3 has 10 residues. The V gene's germline CDR1 is GTSNPN and CDR2 SVGIG (reference sequence). Trimming stripped 5 bases from V and 7 bases from J, with 8 bases between. CDR3 coding DNA: TGTGCCTGGGGGGGACTTGGCTACACCTTC. Amino acids: CAWGGLGYTF.

This clonotype was found many times. The V call is TRBV2, the J call TRBJ2-6; D ambiguous. The CDR3 spans 15 residues. Germline V gene data show CDR1 as SNHLY and CDR2 as FYNNEI. Trimming stripped 2 bases from V and 2 bases from J, with 7 bases between. DNA for the CDR3: TGTGCCAGCAGTGAAATGCTTCCTGGGGCCAACGTCCTGACTTTC. This translates into CASSEMLPGANVLTF.

This clonotype was seen only a few times. The chain joins TRBV5-1 to TRBJ2-2; 8 nucleotides line up with TRBD1. Losses at the gene ends were 4 bases for V and 7 bases for J; bases not matched to a gene: 9. CDR3 size: 15 residues. Germline values: CDR1 SGHRS, CDR2 YFSETQ. CDR3 region: CASSPGGNVIGELFF. The CDR3 DNA sequence: TGCGCCAGCAGCCCAGGGGGCAATGTGATCGGGGAGCTGTTTTTT.

The gene calls are TRBV14 and TRBJ2-2, with D unresolved. Deletions cut 1 base from V and 6 bases from J, with 9 bases between. Germline V gene data show CDR1 as SGHDN and CDR2 as FVKESK. This CDR3 region has 14 residues. CDR3 bases: TGTGCCAGCAGCCAAGTAGGTGGCCCCGGGGAGCTGTTTTTT. Protein: CASSQVGGPGELFF.

With regard to this clonotype: A far larger clone lies a single base away; this is likely a read error. The chain recombines TRBV12-3 or TRBV12-4 with TRBJ2-7, with 8 bases that match TRBD2. This CDR3 is built from 15 residues. CDR3 sequence reads: CAGSLAGLAPYEQYF. CDR3 coding DNA: TGTGCCGGCAGCTTAGCTGGACTAGCCCCCTACGAGCAGTACTTC.

This clonotype was seen ten or more times. The chain is built from TRBV7-9 and TRBJ2-7, with 9 bases fitting TRBD1. The germline V gene encodes CDR1 SEHNR and CDR2 FQNEAQ (reference sequence). The V and J ends lost 5 bases and 1 base, in that order; junction bases with no gene match: 6. This CDR3 comprises 15 residues. The CDR3 spells CASSPLTGGSYEQYF. The CDR3, as DNA: TGTGCCAGCAGCCCCCTGACAGGGGGATCCTACGAGCAGTACTTC.

This clonotype occurred many times. The DNA for the CDR3 is TGTGCCAGCGGCCGTGTCGGGGCAGATACGCAGTATTTT. Its protein is CASGRVGADTQYF. J is TRBJ2-3 and V is TRBV27; TRBD2 is a possible D gene (5 bases). Trimming removed 8 bases from V and 4 bases from J, with 13 bases in between. The CDR3 covers 13 residues. CDR1 MNHEY and CDR2 SMNVEV come from the germline V gene (reference sequence).

This clonotype was recorded at least ten times. The V gene is TRBV20-1, the J gene TRBJ2-7; D might be TRBD1 (5 bases). This CDR3 region has 14 residues. CDR1 is DFQATT, CDR2 SNEGSKA, per germline (reference sequence). V was cut by 5 bases and J by 2 bases, with 16 bases left in between. Written as DNA, the CDR3 is TGCAGTGCTTCTAATCCGACAGAAACCTACGAGCAGTACTTC. As protein: CSASNPTETYEQYF.

This clonotype has only a few counts. V is TRBV7-9 and J is TRBJ2-7, with D perhaps matching TRBD2 (7 bases). Germline CDR1 SEHNR, CDR2 FQNEAQ (reference sequence). The CDR3 extends over 12 amino acids. The V end lost 8 bases, the J end lost 6 bases, and 14 bases lay between the germline ends. CDR3 residues: CASGRGGGEQYF. The CDR3 DNA reads TGTGCCAGCGGGAGGGGGGGCGGCGAGCAGTACTTC.

This clonotype was seen repeatedly, ten times or more. The V and J genes are TRBV24-1 and TRBJ2-2, with 9 bases lining up with TRBD1. Per the germline V gene, CDR1 is KGHDR and CDR2 is SFDVKD. CDR3 length: 14 amino acids. Losses at the gene ends were 3 bases for V and 13 bases for J; bases not matched to a gene: 8. This CDR3 reads CATSDADRGTSLFF. The CDR3 nucleotides read TGTGCCACCAGTGATGCGGACAGGGGCACGTCGCTGTTTTTT.

This clonotype was seen a handful of times. The chain has TRBV5-5 and TRBJ2-2; no definite D call. With 7 bases removed from V and 3 bases from J, the gap between germline ends came to 13 bases. The length of the CDR3 is 14 residues. Germline loops: CDR1 SGHKS, CDR2 YYEKEE (reference sequence). This chain's CDR3 is CASQIASHTGELFF. The CDR3 DNA follows: TGTGCCAGCCAGATCGCGTCGCACACCGGGGAGCTGTTTTTT.

The chain links TRBV28 to TRBJ2-2; no reliable D call. The CDR3 covers 13 residues. V was trimmed by 4 bases and J by 5 bases, leaving 8 bases between them. Germline values: CDR1 MDHEN, CDR2 SYDVKM. The DNA of the CDR3 is TGTGCCAGCAGTTGGACGGCGACCGGGGAGCTGTTTTTT. As protein: CASSWTATGELFF.

This clonotype has a count of ten or more. The chain couples TRBV7-9 to TRBJ2-5; D not resolved. The CDR3 is 14 amino acids. V lost 6 bases to trimming and J lost 1 base, with 12 bases between them. Germline V gene sequence: CDR1 SEHNR, CDR2 FQNEAQ (reference sequence). The CDR3 loop is CASSSKTSQETQYF. The CDR3 DNA follows: TGTGCCAGCAGTTCTAAGACATCCCAAGAGACCCAGTACTTC.

This clonotype has at least ten counts. The rearrangement links TRBV29-1 to TRBJ1-1; possible D gene TRBD1, 5 bases. V was shortened by 7 bases and J by 6 bases, with 9 bases between the two germline ends. Germline assignment: CDR1 SQVTM and CDR2 ANQGSEA. CDR3 length: 10 amino acids. CDR3 bases: TGCAGCGGGCAGGGACCTGAAGCTTTCTTT. Its protein product is CSGQGPEAFF.

This clonotype appeared many times. The chain joins TRBV10-3 to TRBJ2-2, with 12 bases fitting TRBD2. Germline loops: CDR1 ENHRY, CDR2 SYGVKD. Unmatched junction bases numbered 7, after V lost 10 bases and J lost 7 bases. CDR3 length equals 14 residues. Here the CDR3 DNA reads TGTGCCACCCGACTAGCGGGAGCCGGCGGGGAGCTGTTTTTT. Its translation: CATRLAGAGGELFF.

This clonotype was recorded many times. The V gene is TRBV3-1, the J gene TRBJ1-1; TRBD1 matches at 7 bases. The CDR3 has 13 residues. Germline V gives CDR1 LGHDT, CDR2 YNNKEL (reference sequence). The J segment lost 2 bases and the V segment lost 8 bases, leaving 5 bases of the junction unmatched. CDR3 amino acids: CASGGQVNTEAFF. The CDR3 DNA reads TGTGCCAGCGGTGGACAGGTTAACACTGAAGCTTTCTTT. Together with reference TRBV3-1 and TRBJ1-1, the CDR3 gives the full variable domain: DTAVSQTPKYLVTQMGNDKSIKCEQNLGHDTMYWYKQDSKKFLKIMFSYNNKELIINETVPNRFSPKSPDKAHLNLHINSLELGDSAVYFCASGGQVNTEAFFGQGTRLTVV.

This clonotype was seen many times. The chain carries TRBV6-1 and TRBJ1-1; 12 bases are a match to TRBD1. The CDR3 is 16 amino acids. CDR1 and CDR2 (germline): MNHNS, SASEGT. The J segment lost 4 bases and the V segment lost 5 bases, leaving 8 bases of the junction unmatched. CDR3 protein: CASSTAGTGGVTEAFF. The DNA of the CDR3 is TGTGCCAGCAGTACAGCCGGGACAGGGGGCGTCACTGAAGCTTTCTTT.

This clonotype occurred many times. The J gene is TRBJ1-1, the V gene TRBV10-3, with 7 bases that match TRBD1. CDR1 and CDR2 (germline): ENHRY, SYGVKD. Trimming took 0 bases from V and 0 from J; bases not matched to a gene: 1. This CDR3 contains 15 residues. This CDR3 reads CAISESGGMNTEAFF. The CDR3 DNA sequence: TGTGCCATCAGTGAGTCAGGGGGCATGAACACTGAAGCTTTCTTT.

This clonotype was counted ten times or more. V usage is TRBV19 and J usage is TRBJ1-1, with TRBD1 identical over 12 bases. The CDR3 length is 16 residues. V trimming: 7 bases; J trimming: 4 bases; junction bases outside the gene matches: 10. Germline V lookup: CDR1 LNHDA, CDR2 SQIVND (reference sequence). DNA for the CDR3: TGTGCCAGTAAGGGCCCGGGACAGGGGGCTGCCACTGAAGCTTTCTTT. It yields the protein CASKGPGQGAATEAFF.

This clonotype was counted at least ten times. This chain links TRBV27 with TRBJ2-5, with a weak D call TRBD1 (6 bases). Germline CDR1 reads MNHEY; CDR2 reads SMNVEV (reference sequence). The CDR3 extends over 16 amino acids. V lost 6 bases, J lost 2 bases, and 19 bases lay in between. The CDR3 is CASSRYGQGRQETQYF. CDR3 in DNA: TGTGCCAGCAGCCGTTATGGGCAGGGGAGACAAGAGACCCAGTACTTC.

This clonotype occurred many times. V and J are TRBV28 and TRBJ1-2, with a weak D call TRBD1 (5 bases). CDR1 and CDR2 from the germline V gene are MDHEN and SYDVKM. CDR3 size: 13 residues. V lost 6 bases and J lost 3, with 11 bases in between. The CDR3 sequence: CASRYGAHYGYTF. The CDR3 DNA sequence: TGTGCCAGCAGATACGGGGCCCACTATGGCTACACCTTC.

This clonotype was seen just once. A much larger clone lies one base from this, so it may be a read error. The CDR3 DNA reads TGTGACAGCAGTGAGACTTGGGACAGCCGTTGCAATGAGCAGTTCTTC. Amino acid sequence: CDSSETWDSRCNEQFF. This chain uses TRBV5-6 with TRBJ2-1; 7 bases are shared with TRBD1. This CDR3 spans 16 amino acids. Per the germline V gene, CDR1 is SGHDT and CDR2 is YYEEEE. The full variable domain, rest sourced from reference TRBV5-6 and TRBJ2-1, is DAGVTQSPTHLIKTRGQQVTLRCSPKSGHDTVSWYQQALGQGPQFIFQYYEEEERQRGNFPDRFSGHQFPNYSSELNVNALLLGDSALYLCDSSETWDSRCNEQFFGPGTRLTVL.